This is a list of T cell receptor beta chains from one sample in a study of cytomegalovirus exposure and HLA in healthy donors. Here immunoSEQ multiplex PCR was the method, and the copy in TCRdb shows in-frame clones only, minus some. The table shows about 310,000 clones, with over 75% occurring only once. Sequences were obtained from PBMCs. The receptors were gathered from a man between 25 and 39 years old in good health and CMV-seronegative. Each CDR3 is given with its conserved first and last residue. Fields, in order: D gene, V gene, J gene, clone size, CDR3 DNA, CDR3 protein. A D gene is named only where the DNA matches it firmly. Clone size is stated in some rows and not others, as once, few, many or a class when expanded.

.	TRBV2	TRBJ1-2	.	TGTGCCAGCACCCCTCGGAACTATGGCTACACCTTC	CASTPRNYGYTF
TRBD1	TRBV9	TRBJ2-7	.	TGTGCCAGCAGCGCAGGGGGCCCGTCCTACGAGCAGTACTTC	CASSAGGPSYEQYF
TRBD1	TRBV5-1	TRBJ2-3	.	TGCGCCAGCAGCCCAAGTCGTCCTCCGGGACAGCTAGATACGCAGTATTTT	CASSPSRPPGQLDTQYF
TRBD2	TRBV19	TRBJ2-3	once	TGTGCCAGTAGTACAGGGACTAGCGGGCACACAGATACGCAGTATTTT	CASSTGTSGHTDTQYF
TRBD1	TRBV7-9	TRBJ1-5	.	TGTGCCAGCAGCACATGGCCGGGACAGGGGACTCAGCCCCAGCATTTT	CASSTWPGQGTQPQHF
TRBD1	TRBV10-3	TRBJ2-7	few	TGTGCCATCAGGGGAGGACAGGGGGACTACGAGCAGTACTTC	CAIRGGQGDYEQYF
TRBD1	TRBV11-2	TRBJ2-4	.	TGTGCCAGCCACGACAGGGGGCGCATTCAGTACTTC	CASHDRGRIQYF
.	TRBV7-2	TRBJ2-7	.	TGTGCCAGCCAACCTCGGGGAGCCTACGAGCAGTACTTC	CASQPRGAYEQYF
.	TRBV2	TRBJ2-2	.	TGTGCCAGTCGGGCGGGGCCAAACACCGGGGAGCTGTTTTTT	CASRAGPNTGELFF
TRBD1	TRBV10-2	TRBJ1-1	.	TGCGCCAGCAGTGAGTCCCGGGACAGCGAAGCTTTCTTT	CASSESRDSEAFF
.	TRBV6-1	TRBJ1-5	.	TGTGCCAGCAGTGAAGGCCCAGATCAGCCCCAGCATTTT	CASSEGPDQPQHF
.	TRBV10-3	TRBJ2-1	.	TGTGCCATCAGTGACGGTGAGCGGAGCTCCTACAATGAGCAGTTCTTC	CAISDGERSSYNEQFF
TRBD1	TRBV2	TRBJ1-1	.	TGTGCCAGCAGTCGACAGGGGATGAACACTGAAGCTTTCTTT	CASSRQGMNTEAFF
.	TRBV7-9	TRBJ1-1	.	TGTGCCAGCAGCTTTACAGGGAACACTGAAGCTTTCTTT	CASSFTGNTEAFF
TRBD1	TRBV27	TRBJ2-2	.	TGTGCCAGCAGTTCCCAGGGGGCGGGTACCGGGGAGCTGTTTTTT	CASSSQGAGTGELFF
TRBD1	TRBV5-6	TRBJ1-1	.	TGTGCCAGCAGCCCCCGGACAGGGGAATGGTTGTGGGACACTGAAGCTTTCTTT	CASSPRTGEWLWDTEAFF
TRBD1	TRBV19	TRBJ1-5	.	TGTGCCAGTAGTAGAGGCGGACAGGGAAGCAATCAGCCCCAGCATTTT	CASSRGGQGSNQPQHF
TRBD1	TRBV10-3	TRBJ1-2	few	TGTGCCATCAGTGAGCTCATAAGGGACAGGCGCACCTATGGCTACACCTTC	CAISELIRDRRTYGYTF
.	TRBV6-1	TRBJ1-3	.	TGTGCCAGCGATCACGGAGGCTCTGGAAACACCATATATTTT	CASDHGGSGNTIYF
TRBD1	TRBV29-1	TRBJ2-7	.	TGCAGCGTTGTGGGACAGGGGGTTTCCCACGAGCAGTACTTC	CSVVGQGVSHEQYF
.	TRBV9	TRBJ2-1	.	TGTGCCAGCAGCTCGGAGGAGGGGATATCCTACAATGAGCAGTTCTTC	CASSSEEGISYNEQFF
TRBD1	TRBV4-1	TRBJ1-6	.	TGCGCCAGCAGCCGCTCGACAGGGGGAAATAATTCACCCCTCCACTTT	CASSRSTGGNNSPLHF
.	TRBV19	TRBJ1-5	.	TGTGCCAGTAGTCCTCCGACAGGCGGCAGAGGTCAGCCCCAGCATTTT	CASSPPTGGRGQPQHF
.	TRBV5-1	TRBJ1-1	.	TGCGCCAGCAGCACCACAGGGATCACTGAAGCTTTCTTT	CASSTTGITEAFF
.	TRBV4-2	TRBJ1-4	.	TGTGCCAGCAGCCAAGAACCAAGGGGAGGTCTACCAACTAATGAAAAACTGTTTTTT	CASSQEPRGGLPTNEKLFF
TRBD1	TRBV6-1	TRBJ1-6	.	TGTGCCAGCAGTGAAGTCCCCACTGGACAGGGGTTCTCCTATAATTCACCCCTCCACTTT	CASSEVPTGQGFSYNSPLHF
TRBD1	TRBV29-1	TRBJ2-3	.	TGCAGCGCACCGGGACAGTCAATCCCAGATACGCAGTATTTT	CSAPGQSIPDTQYF
TRBD2	TRBV6-4	TRBJ2-1	.	TGTGCCAGCAGAGTAGCGGGGGGCTCTAATGAGCAGTTCTTC	CASRVAGGSNEQFF
TRBD1	TRBV4-1	TRBJ1-1	once	TGCGCCAGCAGCCAAAGTGCGGGACAGGTTAACACTGAAGCTTTCTTT	CASSQSAGQVNTEAFF
.	TRBV21-1	TRBJ2-7	.	TGTGCCAGCAGCAAAGATAAGGGGCAGCGCTACGAGCAGTACTTC	CASSKDKGQRYEQYF
.	TRBV5-4	TRBJ2-7	few	TGTGCCAGCAGCTTGGCCCCAGGGGGGCCCTACGAGCAGTACTTC	CASSLAPGGPYEQYF
TRBD1	TRBV6-5	TRBJ1-2	few	TGTGCCAGCAGTCGACAGGGTTATGGCTACACCTTC	CASSRQGYGYTF
TRBD1	TRBV4-1	TRBJ1-5	.	TGCGCCAGCAGCCAATTGACAGGGGGATACCAGCCCCAGCATTTT	CASSQLTGGYQPQHF
.	TRBV4-1	TRBJ2-7	.	TGCGCCAGCAGCTCACGACAGGACCCCTACGAGCAGTACTTC	CASSSRQDPYEQYF
TRBD1	TRBV18	TRBJ2-3	.	TGTGCCAGCTCACCTTGGGACAGTACCACAGATACGCAGTATTTT	CASSPWDSTTDTQYF
.	TRBV10-2	TRBJ2-5	.	TGCGCCAGCAGTGAGTGGGGGGGGCGAGAGACCCAGTACTTC	CASSEWGGRETQYF
TRBD1	TRBV29-1	TRBJ1-2	once	TGCAGCGTTGTCGGCAGGACAGGGATAGACTATGGCTACACCTTC	CSVVGRTGIDYGYTF
.	TRBV10-3	TRBJ1-3	.	TGTGCCATCAGTGGAGGTCCTTGGAACACCATATATTTT	CAISGGPWNTIYF
.	TRBV7-6	TRBJ2-5	.	TGTGCCAGCAGCTTTAGTAGTGGGGCGACCCAGTACTTC	CASSFSSGATQYF
.	TRBV27	TRBJ1-5	.	TGTGCCAGCAGTGGTCTCAGTATCAATCAGCCCCAGCATTTT	CASSGLSINQPQHF
.	TRBV2	TRBJ2-5	.	TGTGCCAGCAGACTGGAGACCCAGTACTTC	CASRLETQYF
.	TRBV7-9	TRBJ1-1	.	TGTGCCAGCAGCCCTCGCAGGGGCCCCAGCACTGAAGCTTTCTTT	CASSPRRGPSTEAFF
TRBD2	TRBV15	TRBJ2-1	.	TGTGCCACTAGCGGGGGGACGTGGTACAATGAGCAGTTCTTC	CATSGGTWYNEQFF
.	TRBV6-1	TRBJ1-2	.	TGTGCCAGCGAGGGGAGGAACTATGGCTACACCTTC	CASEGRNYGYTF
TRBD2	TRBV7-9	TRBJ2-7	few	TGTGCCAGCAGCCCAAGGGAGGGCCACTCCTACGAGCAGTACTTC	CASSPREGHSYEQYF
TRBD2	TRBV30	TRBJ2-2	few	TGTGCCTGGAGACGTAATGCTCTGACTAGCGGGGGGCAGAACACCGGGGAGCTGTTTTTT	CAWRRNALTSGGQNTGELFF
.	TRBV19	TRBJ1-1	.	TGTGCCAGTAGTATAGCCCCCGGGAACACTGAAGCTTTCTTT	CASSIAPGNTEAFF
.	TRBV5-6	TRBJ2-3	.	TGTGCCAGCAGCTTGGTGCAGGGGTCAAGCACAGATACGCAGTATTTT	CASSLVQGSSTDTQYF